This T cell receptor (beta chain) was sequenced in a study of blood T cells in healthy people across ages. This clonotype has just a few counts. A second about 7 to 11 cycle PCR used barcoded and J-beta primers. In TCRdb, the 5' RACE reads were re-called with MiXCR into one record per CDR3 protein. Among under 800,000 distinct CDR3 sequences, 20% to 25% were seen once, and the ten largest hold roughly 3.6%. The CDR3 runs to 13 residues. Germline CDR1 and CDR2: SQVTM and ANQGSEA. With 2 bases clipped from V and 5 bases from J, the junction kept 3 bases outside the gene matches. This receptor was taken from a man between 65 and 80 years old in good health. What was sequenced was blood. The chain combines TRBV29-1 with TRBJ1-2, with TRBD1 identical over 9 bases. CDR3 protein: CSVERDRGYGYTF. In nucleotides, the CDR3 is TGCAGCGTTGAAAGAGACAGGGGGTATGGCTACACCTTC. The whole variable domain, filled in from reference TRBV29-1 and TRBJ1-2, reads SAVISQKPSRDICQRGTSLTIQCQVDSQVTMMFWYRQQPGQSLTLIATANQGSEATYESGFVIDKFPISRPNLTFSTLTVSNMSPEDSSIYLCSVERDRGYGYTFGSGTRLTVV.